What follows are 16 T cell receptor beta chains derived from one specimen sequenced in a study of shared clonotypes between healthy human individuals (TCRdb year 2020). The method was the immunoSEQ multiplex PCR assay. TCRdb took over this immuneACCESS table, retaining in-frame rearrangements with V and J assigned. Such tables are incomplete; in checked studies, under half of the missing clones stem from an unresolved V gene, and the remainder is unexplained. For this sample the table gives around 700,000 clones, of which over 65% were detected only once. The ten largest clonotypes hold less than 2% of the sample. The sample was memory CD4+ T cells sorted from blood. According to the study, the label for this sample's cell subset or site signals: CD45RA-negative fraction. All receptors derive from a woman under 40 in good health.

This rearrangement joins TRBV10-3 to TRBJ2-1, with a possible D match to TRBD2 (5 bases). The V end lost 6 bases, the J end lost 10 bases, and 16 bases lay between the germline ends. CDR1 is ENHRY and CDR2 is SYGVKD in the germline V gene. CDR3 length: 13 amino acids. Written as DNA, the CDR3 is TGTGCCATCAGCGTTGAGGACTCGGGGGAGCAGTTCTTC. It encodes CAISVEDSGEQFF.

This clone has only one observation. The chain combines TRBV27 with TRBJ1-6; D unclear. The V end was cut by 4 bases, the J end by 6 bases, with 7 bases between. This CDR3 has 13 amino acids. The germline CDR1 and CDR2 sequences are MNHEY and SMNVEV (reference sequence). CDR3 coding DNA: TGTGCCAGCAGTTCGTTCTCTAATTCACCCCTCCACTTT. Protein sequence: CASSSFSNSPLHF.

The chain has TRBV7-2 and TRBJ1-3, with D unresolved. The germline V gene encodes CDR1 SGHTA and CDR2 FQGNSA. The CDR3 totals 12 residues. V was cut by 3 bases and J by 4 bases, with 4 bases left in between. CDR3 DNA: TGTGCCAGCAGCTTTTACGGAAACACCATATATTTT. Encoded protein: CASSFYGNTIYF.

This clone was observed once. This chain uses TRBV7-9 with TRBJ2-2, with 8 bases identical to TRBD2. The CDR3 contains 15 residues. The trim removed 0 bases at V and 5 bases at J, leaving 2 bases unmatched. Germline CDR1 SEHNR, CDR2 FQNEAQ (reference sequence). The CDR3 reads CASSLAAGGTGELFF. In DNA form, the CDR3 reads TGTGCCAGCAGCTTAGCTGCGGGAGGTACCGGGGAGCTGTTTTTT.

This clone was counted a single time. At the DNA level, this CDR3 is encoded by other sequences in the same sample as well. The chain couples TRBV5-1 to TRBJ2-3, with TRBD1 identical over 7 bases. The CDR3 is made up of 16 amino acids. Germline CDR1 reads SGHRS; CDR2 reads YFSETQ. V lost 0 bases and J lost 0; bases outside the gene matches: 4. The CDR3 is CASSLVQGPSTDTQYF. CDR3 DNA sequence: TGCGCCAGCAGCTTGGTACAGGGGCCGAGCACAGATACGCAGTATTTT. Full variable domain (rest looked up from reference TRBV5-1 and TRBJ2-3): KAGVTQTPRYLIKTRGQQVTLSCSPISGHRSVSWYQQTPGQGLQFLFEYFSETQRNKGNFPGRFSGRQFSNSRSEMNVSTLELGDSALYLCASSLVQGPSTDTQYFGPGTRLTVL.

The table lists this clone with a few counts. This rearrangement joins TRBV7-9 to TRBJ1-2; TRBD1 agrees at 8 bases. This CDR3 spans 14 amino acids. The V segment lost 7 bases and the J segment 1 base; nucleotides outside the gene matches: 5. Germline V gene data show CDR1 as SEHNR and CDR2 as FQNEAQ (reference sequence). The CDR3 here is CASTPTGVNYGYTF. The CDR3 coding sequence is TGTGCCAGCACCCCGACAGGGGTTAACTATGGCTACACCTTC.

The chain is built from TRBV28 and TRBJ1-5; D is uncertain. The CDR3 extends over 16 amino acids. Germline CDR1 MDHEN, CDR2 SYDVKM. V lost 10 bases to trimming and J lost 0 bases, with 19 bases between them. The CDR3: CAIREMLDYSNQPQHF. The CDR3 region has the DNA TGTGCCATCCGCGAAATGCTAGATTATAGCAATCAGCCCCAGCATTTT.

In its sample, this clone was seen once. The rearrangement joins TRBV5-1 to TRBJ1-1; tentatively, D is TRBD1 (5 bases). Germline CDR1 and CDR2: SGHRS and YFSETQ. CDR3 length equals 15 residues. V lost 5 bases and J lost 0, with 14 bases in between. The CDR3 coding sequence is TGCGCCAGCAGGGCCTCAGGGCGTTTGAACACTGAAGCTTTCTTT. It yields the protein CASRASGRLNTEAFF.

This clone has a handful of counts. The V call is TRBV6-1, the J call TRBJ1-1; the D is unclear. Germline V lookup: CDR1 MNHNS, CDR2 SASEGT. The CDR3 is 13 residues long. Trimming left V 7 bases short and J 5 bases short, with 14 bases between. Here the CDR3 reads CASNRLGSTEAFF. DNA for the CDR3: TGTGCCAGCAACCGGCTAGGGTCGACTGAAGCTTTCTTT.

The chain couples TRBV18 to TRBJ2-7, with D possibly matching TRBD1 (5 bases). CDR3 size: 15 residues. With 3 bases removed from V and 5 bases from J, the gap between germline ends came to 17 bases. The germline V gene encodes CDR1 KGHSH and CDR2 LQKENI. CDR3 sequence: CASSPHNQGSNEQYF. The CDR3 bases are TGTGCCAGCTCACCCCATAACCAGGGAAGCAACGAGCAGTACTTC.

This chain uses TRBV9 with TRBJ2-3; 9 bases are a match to TRBD1. The CDR3 is 17 amino acids. The germline V gene has CDR1 SGDLS and CDR2 YYNGEE. V lost 0 bases, J lost 4 bases, and 9 bases stayed unmatched. The DNA for the CDR3 is TGTGCCAGCAGCGTAGCCAGGACAGGGGTTGTCGCAGATACGCAGTATTTT. Translating it yields CASSVARTGVVADTQYF.

This clone is a singleton in its sample. The chain employs TRBV4-1 and TRBJ2-2; D uncertain. Germline V gene sequence: CDR1 MGHRA, CDR2 YSYEKL. CDR3 length: 14 residues. The germline V and J ends were trimmed by 4 bases and 3 bases, with 9 bases remaining between them. CDR3 residues: CASSLGGDTGELFF. CDR3 in DNA: TGCGCCAGCAGCCTCGGCGGAGACACCGGGGAGCTGTTTTTT.

V gene TRBV6-5 combines with J gene TRBJ2-7, with D perhaps matching TRBD2 (5 bases). Germline CDR1 MNHEY, CDR2 SVGAGI. This CDR3 contains 13 residues. Trimming left V 6 bases short and J 7 bases short, with 16 bases between. CDR3 DNA: TGTGCCAGCAGCCTTCTGAATACGGGGGAGCAGTACTTC. It codes for CASSLLNTGEQYF.

Concerning this clone itself: This sample also contains other DNA sequences that code for the same CDR3. The V call is TRBV5-1, the J call TRBJ2-7; 8 bases agree with TRBD1. The CDR3 contains 15 residues. V dropped 2 bases and J dropped 2; count of bases not matched to a gene: 6. Per germline, CDR1 SGHRS and CDR2 YFSETQ. CDR3 DNA sequence: TGCGCCAGCAGCTTAGCCGGGACAGGTACCTACGAGCAGTACTTC. It translates to CASSLAGTGTYEQYF. The full variable domain, its missing parts supplied by reference TRBV5-1 and TRBJ2-7, is KAGVTQTPRYLIKTRGQQVTLSCSPISGHRSVSWYQQTPGQGLQFLFEYFSETQRNKGNFPGRFSGRQFSNSRSEMNVSTLELGDSALYLCASSLAGTGTYEQYFGPGTRLTVT.

There are many counts of this clone. J is TRBJ2-1 and V is TRBV11-1; D possibly corresponds to TRBD2 (7 bases). This CDR3 contains 16 residues. Trimming cost V 4 bases and J 1 base, with 14 bases left between them. Germline CDR1 and CDR2: SGHAT and FQDESV (reference sequence). The CDR3 DNA reads TGTGCCAGCAGCTACTCGGGGGGCTTGTCCTACAATGAGCAGTTCTTC. Translation gives CASSYSGGLSYNEQFF.

This chain links TRBV28 with TRBJ1-4, with 9 bases matching TRBD1. Germline CDR1 is MDHEN and CDR2 is SYDVKM. The CDR3 is 15 amino acids. Trimming took 6 bases from V and 5 from J; bases not matched to a gene: 7. CDR3 residues: CASSPLTGGNEKLFF. The CDR3 coding sequence is TGTGCCAGCAGCCCCCTTACAGGGGGCAATGAAAAACTGTTTTTT.